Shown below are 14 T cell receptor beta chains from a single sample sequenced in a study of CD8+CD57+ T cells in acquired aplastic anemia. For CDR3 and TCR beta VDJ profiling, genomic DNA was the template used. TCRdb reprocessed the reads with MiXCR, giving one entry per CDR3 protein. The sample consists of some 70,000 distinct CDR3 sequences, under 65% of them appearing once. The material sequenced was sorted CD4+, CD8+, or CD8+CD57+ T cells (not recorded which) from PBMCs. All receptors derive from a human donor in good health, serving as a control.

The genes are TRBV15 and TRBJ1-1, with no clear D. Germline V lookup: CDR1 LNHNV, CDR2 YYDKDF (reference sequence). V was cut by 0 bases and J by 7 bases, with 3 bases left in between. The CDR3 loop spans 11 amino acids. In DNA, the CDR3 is TGTGCCACCAGCAGAGACTATGAAGCTTTCTTT. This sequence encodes CATSRDYEAFF.

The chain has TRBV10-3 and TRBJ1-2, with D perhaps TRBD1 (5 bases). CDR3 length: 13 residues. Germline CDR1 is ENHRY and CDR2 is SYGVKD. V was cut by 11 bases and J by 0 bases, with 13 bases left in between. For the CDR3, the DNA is TGTGCCTTGCACGGGGGAGCTAACTATGGCTACACCTTC. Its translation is CALHGGANYGYTF.

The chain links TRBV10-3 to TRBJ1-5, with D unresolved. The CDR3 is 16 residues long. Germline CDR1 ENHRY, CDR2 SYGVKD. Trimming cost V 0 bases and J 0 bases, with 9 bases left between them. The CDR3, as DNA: TGTGCCATCAGTGAGTCAGGTAGTAATAGCAATCAGCCCCAGCATTTT. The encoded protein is CAISESGSNSNQPQHF.

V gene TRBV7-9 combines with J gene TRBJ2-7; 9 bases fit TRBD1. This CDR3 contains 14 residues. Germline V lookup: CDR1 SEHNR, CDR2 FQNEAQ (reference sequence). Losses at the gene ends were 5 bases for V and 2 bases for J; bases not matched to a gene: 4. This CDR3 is CASSRDRATYEQYF. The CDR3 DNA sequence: TGTGCCAGCAGCCGGGACAGGGCAACCTACGAGCAGTACTTC.

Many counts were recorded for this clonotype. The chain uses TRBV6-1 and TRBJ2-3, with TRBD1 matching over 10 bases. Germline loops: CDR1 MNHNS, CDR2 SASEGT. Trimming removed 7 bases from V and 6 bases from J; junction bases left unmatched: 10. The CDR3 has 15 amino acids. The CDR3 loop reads CASTLGTGAADTQYF. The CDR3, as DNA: TGTGCCAGCACCTTAGGGACAGGGGCTGCGGATACGCAGTATTTT.

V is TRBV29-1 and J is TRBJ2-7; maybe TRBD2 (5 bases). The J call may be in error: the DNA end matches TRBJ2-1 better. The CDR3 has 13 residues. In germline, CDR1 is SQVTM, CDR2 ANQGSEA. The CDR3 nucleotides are TGCAGCGCGCGGGTGAGCTCCTACAATGAGCAGTTCTTC. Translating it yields CSARVSSYNEQFF.

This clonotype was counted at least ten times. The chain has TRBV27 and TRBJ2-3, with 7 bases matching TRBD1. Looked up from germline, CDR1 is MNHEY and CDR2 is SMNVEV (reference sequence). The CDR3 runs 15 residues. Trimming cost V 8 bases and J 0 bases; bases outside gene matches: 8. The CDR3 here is CASGRGGPSTDTQYF. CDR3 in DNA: TGTGCCAGCGGACGAGGGGGCCCTAGCACAGATACGCAGTATTTT.

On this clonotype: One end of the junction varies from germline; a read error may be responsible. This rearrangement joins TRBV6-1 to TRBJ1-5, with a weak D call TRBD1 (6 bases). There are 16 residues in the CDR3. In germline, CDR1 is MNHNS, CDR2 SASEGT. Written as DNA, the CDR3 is TGTGCCAGCAGTCCCGGACAGCTCTATAGCAATCAGCCCCCGCATTTT. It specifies CASSPGQLYSNQPPHF.

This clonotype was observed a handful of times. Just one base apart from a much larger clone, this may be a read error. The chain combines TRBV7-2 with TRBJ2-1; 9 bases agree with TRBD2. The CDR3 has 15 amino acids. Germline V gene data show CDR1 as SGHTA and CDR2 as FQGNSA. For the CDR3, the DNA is TGTGCCAACAGCTTGGGACTAGCTGTCTGGGATGAGCAGTTCTTC. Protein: CANSLGLAVWDEQFF.

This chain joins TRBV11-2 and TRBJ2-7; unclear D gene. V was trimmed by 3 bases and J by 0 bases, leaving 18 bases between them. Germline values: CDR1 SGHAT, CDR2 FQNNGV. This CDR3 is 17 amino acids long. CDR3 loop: CASSLGYGRGHSYEQYF. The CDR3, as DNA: TGTGCCAGCAGCTTGGGATACGGTCGAGGTCACTCCTACGAGCAGTACTTC.

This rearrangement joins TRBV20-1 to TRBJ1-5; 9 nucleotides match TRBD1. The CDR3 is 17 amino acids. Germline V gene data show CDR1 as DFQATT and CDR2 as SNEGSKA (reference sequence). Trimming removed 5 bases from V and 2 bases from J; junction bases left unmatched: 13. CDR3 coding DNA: TGCAGTGCTTGGGACAGGGCTAGGGTTCGAGGCAATCAGCCCCAGCATTTT. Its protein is CSAWDRARVRGNQPQHF.

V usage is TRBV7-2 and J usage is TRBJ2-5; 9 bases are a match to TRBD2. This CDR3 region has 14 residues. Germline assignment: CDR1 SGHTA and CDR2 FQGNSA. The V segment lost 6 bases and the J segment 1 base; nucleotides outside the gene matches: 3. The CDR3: CASSSSGAQETQYF. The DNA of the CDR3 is TGTGCCAGCAGTTCTAGCGGGGCCCAAGAGACCCAGTACTTC. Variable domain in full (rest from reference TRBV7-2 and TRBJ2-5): GAGVSQSPSNKVTEKGKDVELRCDPISGHTALYWYRQSLGQGLEFLIYFQGNSAPDKSGLPSDRFSAERTGGSVSTLTIQRTQQEDSAVYLCASSSSGAQETQYFGPGTRLLVL.

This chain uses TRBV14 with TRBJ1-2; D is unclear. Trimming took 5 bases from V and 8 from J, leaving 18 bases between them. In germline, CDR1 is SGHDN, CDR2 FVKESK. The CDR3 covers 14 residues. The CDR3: CASSRDRADWGYTF. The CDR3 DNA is TGTGCCAGCAGCAGAGATAGGGCGGATTGGGGCTACACCTTC.

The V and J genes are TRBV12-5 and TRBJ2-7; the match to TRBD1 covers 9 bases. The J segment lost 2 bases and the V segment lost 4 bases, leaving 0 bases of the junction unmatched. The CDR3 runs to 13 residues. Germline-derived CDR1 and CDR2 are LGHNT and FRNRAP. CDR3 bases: TGTGCTAGTGGTTGGGACAGGGCCTACGAGCAGTACTTC. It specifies CASGWDRAYEQYF.